Listed here is a single TCR beta chain. The antigen is not known. The sample belongs to a study of cytomegalovirus exposure and HLA in healthy donors. Study in general: Earlier, 100 million to 130 million unique TCR beta sequences were recovered from 170 million or so T cells by an analysis. General study findings and limits: Some 150 TCR beta chains were listed as cytomegalovirus-associated.

The CDR3 loop spans 15 amino acids. CDR1 is MNHEY and CDR2 is SVGAGI in the germline V gene. Trimming shortened V by 5 bases and J by 0 bases, and 12 bases separated the two germline ends. The study ran its PCR with 60 Vbeta and 13 Jbeta primers. Profiled with immunoSEQ multiplex PCR; TCRdb holds only in-frame clones, not every one. The sample has fewer than 150,000 clones, approximately 80% seen once. The sequence derives from a woman between 45 and 65 years old in good health and CMV-seronegative. This chain joins TRBV6-5 and TRBJ2-3, with D possibly TRBD1 on 5 matching bases. Sample: PBMCs. CDR3: CASSPEDISTDTQYF. The CDR3 bases are TGTGCCAGCAGTCCAGAGGACATTAGCACAGATACGCAGTATTTT.